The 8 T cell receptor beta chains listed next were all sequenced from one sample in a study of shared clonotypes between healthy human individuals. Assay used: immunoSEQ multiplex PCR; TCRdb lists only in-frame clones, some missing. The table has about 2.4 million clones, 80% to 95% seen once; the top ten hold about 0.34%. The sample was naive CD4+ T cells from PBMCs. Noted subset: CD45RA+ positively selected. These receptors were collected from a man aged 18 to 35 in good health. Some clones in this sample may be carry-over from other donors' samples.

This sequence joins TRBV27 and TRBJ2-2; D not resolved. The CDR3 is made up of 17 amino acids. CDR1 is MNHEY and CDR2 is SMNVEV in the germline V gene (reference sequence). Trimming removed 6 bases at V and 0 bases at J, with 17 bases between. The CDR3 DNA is TGTGCCAGCAGCCCCACTTCGACCGATACGAACACCGGGGAGCTGTTTTTT. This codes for CASSPTSTDTNTGELFF.

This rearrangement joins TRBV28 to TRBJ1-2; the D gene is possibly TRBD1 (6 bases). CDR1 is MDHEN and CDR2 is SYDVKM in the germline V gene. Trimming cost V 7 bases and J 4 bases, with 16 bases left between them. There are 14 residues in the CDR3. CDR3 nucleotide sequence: TGTGCCAGCACATCCACCGGACAGAGCTATGGCTACACCTTC. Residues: CASTSTGQSYGYTF.

CDR3 in DNA: TGTGCCAGCATCCTGAATGGGCCCAGGACCGGGGAGCTGTTTTTT. Protein product: CASILNGPRTGELFF. This chain links TRBV28 with TRBJ2-2; D unclear. The CDR3 is 15 amino acids. The germline V and J ends were trimmed by 7 bases and 5 bases, with 17 bases remaining between them. Germline V gene data show CDR1 as MDHEN and CDR2 as SYDVKM.

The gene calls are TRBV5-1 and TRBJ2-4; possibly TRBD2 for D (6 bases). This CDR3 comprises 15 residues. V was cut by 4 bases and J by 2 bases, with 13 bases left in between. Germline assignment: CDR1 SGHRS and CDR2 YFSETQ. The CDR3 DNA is TGCGCCAGCAGCGAGACTAGGGGAACCAAAAACATTCAGTACTTC. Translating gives CASSETRGTKNIQYF.

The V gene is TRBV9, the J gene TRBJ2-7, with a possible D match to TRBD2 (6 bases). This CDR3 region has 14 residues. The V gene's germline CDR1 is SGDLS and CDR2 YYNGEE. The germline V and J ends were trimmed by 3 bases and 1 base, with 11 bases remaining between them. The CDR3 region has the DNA TGTGCCAGCAGCGACCGGGACTTATCCTACGAGCAGTACTTC. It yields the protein CASSDRDLSYEQYF. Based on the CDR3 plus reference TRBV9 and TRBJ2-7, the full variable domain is DSGVTQTPKHLITATGQRVTLRCSPRSGDLSVYWYQQSLDQGLQFLIQYYNGEERAKGNILERFSAQQFPDLHSELNLSSLELGDSALYFCASSDRDLSYEQYFGPGTRLTVT.

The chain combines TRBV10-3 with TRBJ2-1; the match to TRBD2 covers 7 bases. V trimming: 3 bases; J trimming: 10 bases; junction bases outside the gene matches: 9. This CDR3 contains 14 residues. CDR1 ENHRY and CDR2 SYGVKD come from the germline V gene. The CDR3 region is CAISDPVAGREQFF. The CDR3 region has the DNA TGTGCCATCAGTGATCCGGTAGCGGGTCGGGAGCAGTTCTTC.

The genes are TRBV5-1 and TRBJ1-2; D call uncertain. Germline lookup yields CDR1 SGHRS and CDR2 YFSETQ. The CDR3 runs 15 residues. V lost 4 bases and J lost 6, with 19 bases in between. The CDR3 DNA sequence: TGCGCCAGCAGCGTCGTTTTATCTAGCGAGAATGGCTACACCTTC. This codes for CASSVVLSSENGYTF. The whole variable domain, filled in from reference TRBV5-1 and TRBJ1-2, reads KAGVTQTPRYLIKTRGQQVTLSCSPISGHRSVSWYQQTPGQGLQFLFEYFSETQRNKGNFPGRFSGRQFSNSRSEMNVSTLELGDSALYLCASSVVLSSENGYTFGSGTRLTVV.

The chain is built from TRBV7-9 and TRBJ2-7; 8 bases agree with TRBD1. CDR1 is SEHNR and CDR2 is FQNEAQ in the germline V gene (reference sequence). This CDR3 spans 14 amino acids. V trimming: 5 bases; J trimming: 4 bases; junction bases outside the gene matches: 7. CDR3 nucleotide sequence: TGTGCCAGCAGCGAAGACAGGGGAAAGTACGAGCAGTACTTC. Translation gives CASSEDRGKYEQYF.